What follows describes a single T cell receptor beta chain. As yet, its antigen is unknown. The CDR3 is 15 residues long. The V gene lost 7 bases and the J gene lost 8 bases, with 20 bases spanning the gap. Per germline, CDR1 LNHDA and CDR2 SQIVND (reference sequence). The data were taken from a study of OX40 agonist ivuxolimab in advanced cancers. Notes on the study in general: Antigen specificity was not determined for the expanded peripheral T cells. Mean expanded clone counts were higher in CD8+ than CD4+ T cells.

Some clones are missing from TCRdb's copy, which holds only in-frame ones; the method was immunoSEQ multiplex PCR. The table includes fewer than 40,000 clones, less than 90% detected once. Sequencing used CD4+ or CD8+ T cells sorted from blood, obtained in a trial of the OX40 agonist ivuxolimab. The receptor was derived from an adult with an advanced solid tumor such as melanoma, head and neck, liver or kidney cancer. V usage is TRBV19 and J usage is TRBJ1-4; tentative D call: TRBD1 (5 bases). The CDR3 region has the DNA TGTGCCAGTACTTCGTCTTACAGGTTAGGGGAAAAACTGTTTTTT. It is translated as CASTSSYRLGEKLFF.